The rows below give T cell receptor beta chains drawn from one sample of a study of shared clonotypes between healthy human individuals. Profiling relied on immunoSEQ multiplex PCR, and the TCRdb table lists in-frame clones only, not all of them. The sample yields around 1.4 million clones, approximately 98.5% seen once. Sequenced sample: naive CD4+ T cells sorted from blood. All receptors come from a man between 25 and 39 years old in good health. Both conserved end residues are part of each CDR3. A D gene is named only where the DNA matches it firmly. A row's size may be missing; if present it is once, few, many or a size class.

size	D	J	length	V	CDR3	DNA
-	-	TRBJ1-1	12	TRBV5-6	CASSLLYTEAFF	TGTGCCAGCAGCTTACTATACACTGAAGCTTTCTTT
-	TRBD1	TRBJ2-6	19	TRBV19	CASSIGTGVGSSGANVLTF	TGTGCCAGTAGTATAGGGACAGGGGTGGGGTCCTCTGGGGCCAACGTCCTGACTTTC
-	-	TRBJ2-7	11	TRBV28	CASSDLFEQYF	TGTGCCAGCAGCGACTTGTTCGAGCAGTACTTC
-	-	TRBJ1-5	13	TRBV9	CASSVDRGRPQHF	TGTGCCAGCAGCGTAGATCGGGGGAGGCCCCAGCATTTT
-	-	TRBJ1-5	15	TRBV7-6	CASSLSPGNNQPQHF	TGTGCCAGCAGCTTATCTCCAGGGAACAATCAGCCCCAGCATTTT
-	-	TRBJ2-1	19	TRBV7-9	CASSSWNQGGTANYNEQFF	TGTGCCAGCAGCTCCTGGAATCAGGGGGGGACAGCTAACTACAATGAGCAGTTCTTC
-	TRBD1	TRBJ2-4	15	TRBV6-1	CASSAQGTAKNIQYF	TGTGCCAGCAGTGCACAGGGGACAGCCAAAAACATTCAGTACTTC
-	TRBD2	TRBJ2-1	16	TRBV10-2	CASRRAGTSGPNEQFF	TGCGCCAGCAGGAGAGCCGGGACTAGCGGCCCCAATGAGCAGTTCTTC
-	TRBD2	TRBJ2-1	17	TRBV27	CASSSPMREGRNNEQFF	TGTGCCAGCAGTTCCCCCATGAGGGAGGGCCGTAACAATGAGCAGTTCTTC
-	-	TRBJ2-5	11	TRBV29-1	CSVPFIGTQYF	TGCAGCGTTCCATTTATAGGGACCCAGTACTTC
-	-	TRBJ1-1	12	TRBV2	CAGMTGWTEAFF	TGTGCCGGAATGACAGGATGGACTGAAGCTTTCTTT
-	-	TRBJ2-7	16	TRBV5-1	CASSLEGRVPFYEQYF	TGCGCCAGCAGCTTGGAGGGTCGGGTGCCGTTCTACGAGCAGTACTTC
once	TRBD2	TRBJ2-3	15	TRBV10-3	CAISIAGGGADTQYF	TGTGCCATCAGTATAGCGGGAGGGGGCGCAGATACGCAGTATTTT
-	-	TRBJ2-5	14	TRBV5-1	CASKKMTVQETQYF	TGCGCCAGCAAGAAAATGACAGTCCAAGAGACCCAGTACTTC
once	-	TRBJ2-7	15	TRBV5-1	CASSLANGGSYEQYF	TGCGCCAGCAGCTTGGCTAATGGTGGGTCCTACGAGCAGTACTTC
-	TRBD2	TRBJ2-3	16	TRBV2	CASSGALAGGTDTQYF	TGTGCCAGCTCGGGGGCTCTAGCGGGAGGCACAGATACGCAGTATTTT
-	-	TRBJ2-7	12	TRBV10-1	CASKDPTGEQYF	TGCGCCAGCAAGGACCCGACGGGGGAGCAGTACTTC
-	-	TRBJ1-3	19	TRBV28	CASRLEGTRPRSSGNTIYF	TGTGCCAGCAGACTAGAGGGGACACGGCCCCGTTCGTCGGGAAACACCATATATTTT
-	TRBD2	TRBJ2-1	16	TRBV7-2	CASSLGRGGSGDEQFF	TGTGCCAGCAGCTTAGGCCGGGGCGGGAGTGGCGATGAGCAGTTCTTC
-	-	TRBJ2-1	13	TRBV5-1	CASSGVPYNEQFF	TGCGCCAGCAGCGGGGTCCCCTACAATGAGCAGTTCTTC
-	TRBD2	TRBJ2-3	17	TRBV9	CASSVTSGQRRIDTQYF	TGTGCCAGCAGCGTCACTAGCGGGCAACGGAGGATAGATACGCAGTATTTT
-	-	TRBJ2-5	14	TRBV18	CASWSTEYQETQYF	TGTGCCAGCTGGTCGACAGAGTACCAAGAGACCCAGTACTTC
-	TRBD1	TRBJ2-5	14	TRBV7-3	CASSAGTGQETQYF	TGTGCCAGCAGCGCAGGGACAGGCCAAGAGACCCAGTACTTC
-	TRBD2	TRBJ2-1	18	TRBV5-1	CASSFPKVSGTSYNEQFF	TGCGCCAGCAGCTTCCCTAAAGTTAGCGGGACCTCCTACAATGAGCAGTTCTTC
-	TRBD1	TRBJ2-7	14	TRBV5-1	CASSSGTGAYEQYF	TGCGCCAGCAGCTCCGGGACAGGAGCCTACGAGCAGTACTTC
-	-	TRBJ2-2	12	TRBV9	CASSVELGELFF	TGTGCCAGCAGCGTAGAGCTGGGGGAGCTGTTTTTT
-	-	TRBJ2-3	13	TRBV7-9	CASSRTGTDTQYF	TGTGCCAGCAGCCGGACGGGCACAGATACGCAGTATTTT
-	TRBD1	TRBJ2-7	15	TRBV19	CASSKEGQGSYEQYF	TGTGCCAGTAGTAAAGAAGGACAGGGCTCCTACGAGCAGTACTTC
once	-	TRBJ1-2	14	TRBV6-1	CASSELGGYDGYTF	TGTGCCAGCAGTGAACTGGGAGGTTACGATGGCTACACCTTC
-	-	TRBJ2-6	15	TRBV7-9	CASSLHVSGANVLTF	TGTGCCAGCAGCTTACATGTCTCTGGGGCCAACGTCCTGACTTTC
-	-	TRBJ1-2	15	TRBV28	CASSLGVQGRYGYTF	TGTGCCAGCAGTTTGGGGGTCCAGGGTCGGTATGGCTACACCTTC
-	-	TRBJ2-7	13	TRBV28	CASTGTLYYEQYF	TGTGCCAGCACCGGGACACTTTACTACGAGCAGTACTTC
-	-	TRBJ1-2	14	TRBV5-1	CASSLEFPRDGYTF	TGCGCCAGCAGCTTGGAGTTCCCTAGAGATGGCTACACCTTC
-	TRBD1	TRBJ2-3	16	TRBV5-6	CASSSIQGYSTDTQYF	TGTGCCAGCAGCTCCATACAGGGGTACAGCACAGATACGCAGTATTTT
-	-	TRBJ2-2	15	TRBV2	CASSEARNLVGELFF	TGTGCCAGCAGTGAAGCGAGAAATTTGGTCGGGGAGCTGTTTTTT
-	-	TRBJ2-2	16	TRBV5-1	CASRPTLPRDTGELFF	TGCGCCAGCAGACCGACCCTTCCCAGGGACACCGGGGAGCTGTTTTTT
once	-	TRBJ2-3	13	TRBV6-1	CASTQGGVDTQYF	TGTGCCAGCACCCAAGGGGGGGTAGATACGCAGTATTTT
-	-	TRBJ2-7	16	TRBV28	CASSSPTTQEYNEQYF	TGTGCCAGCAGTTCCCCAACGACCCAAGAGTATAACGAGCAGTACTTC
-	-	TRBJ1-4	15	TRBV5-1	CASSLGSGFGEKLFF	TGCGCCAGCAGCTTGGGTTCGGGGTTTGGAGAAAAACTGTTTTTT
-	-	TRBJ1-1	13	TRBV27	CASSLRYGTEAFF	TGTGCCAGCAGTCTCCGGTACGGCACTGAAGCTTTCTTT
-	-	TRBJ1-5	14	TRBV6-6	CASSSVQGNQPQHF	TGTGCCAGCAGTTCCGTGCAGGGTAATCAGCCCCAGCATTTT
-	-	TRBJ1-1	13	TRBV6-1	CASSAFGFTEAFF	TGTGCCAGCAGCGCATTCGGGTTCACTGAAGCTTTCTTT
-	TRBD2	TRBJ2-7	16	TRBV11-2	CASSPARTSGTYEQYF	TGTGCCAGCAGCCCCGCTCGGACTAGCGGGACCTACGAGCAGTACTTC
-	TRBD1	TRBJ1-3	13	TRBV6-5	CASRKTGRNTIYF	TGTGCCAGCAGAAAGACAGGGAGAAACACCATATATTTT
-	-	TRBJ2-5	13	TRBV15	CATSRDLVETQYF	TGTGCCACCAGCAGAGACTTAGTGGAGACCCAGTACTTC
-	-	TRBJ2-7	15	TRBV5-1	CASSLGPGSSYEQYF	TGCGCCAGCAGCTTGGGTCCCGGGAGTTCCTACGAGCAGTACTTC
-	TRBD1	TRBJ2-3	15	TRBV4-3	CASSQDQGARDTQYF	TGCGCCAGCAGCCAAGATCAGGGGGCGAGAGATACGCAGTATTTT
-	TRBD1	TRBJ1-5	16	TRBV28	CASSTFNRGRREAQHF	TGTGCCAGCAGTACCTTCAACAGGGGGCGACGCGAGGCCCAGCATTTT
-	-	TRBJ2-3	12	TRBV5-5	CASSFWTDTQYF	TGTGCCAGCAGCTTTTGGACAGATACGCAGTATTTT